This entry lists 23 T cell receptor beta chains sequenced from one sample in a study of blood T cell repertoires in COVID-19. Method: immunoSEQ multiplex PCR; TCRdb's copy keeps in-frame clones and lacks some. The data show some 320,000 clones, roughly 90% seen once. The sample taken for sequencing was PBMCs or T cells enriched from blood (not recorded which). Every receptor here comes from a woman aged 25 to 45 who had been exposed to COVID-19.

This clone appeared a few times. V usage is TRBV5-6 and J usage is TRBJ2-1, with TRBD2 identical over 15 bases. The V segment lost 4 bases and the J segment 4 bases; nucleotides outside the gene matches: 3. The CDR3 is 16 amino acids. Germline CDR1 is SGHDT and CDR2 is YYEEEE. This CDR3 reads CASSQGLAGGYNEQFF. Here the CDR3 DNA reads TGTGCCAGCAGCCAAGGACTAGCGGGGGGGTACAATGAGCAGTTCTTC.

CDR3 sequence (DNA): TGCAGCTCCGACCCGCGGGACAGGGGGGCCAATGAGCAGTTCTTC. Encoded protein: CSSDPRDRGANEQFF. The V and J genes are TRBV29-1 and TRBJ2-1; 11 positions match TRBD1. Germline CDR1 is SQVTM and CDR2 is ANQGSEA. V gave up 8 bases and J gave up 6 bases; unmatched junction bases: 12. The CDR3 consists of 15 residues.

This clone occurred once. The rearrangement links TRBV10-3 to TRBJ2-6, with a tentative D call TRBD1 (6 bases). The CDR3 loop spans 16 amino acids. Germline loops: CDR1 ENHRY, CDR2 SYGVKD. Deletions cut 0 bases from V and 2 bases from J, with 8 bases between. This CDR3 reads CAISESRTAGANVLTF. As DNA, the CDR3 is TGTGCCATCAGTGAGTCCAGGACAGCTGGGGCCAACGTCCTGACTTTC.

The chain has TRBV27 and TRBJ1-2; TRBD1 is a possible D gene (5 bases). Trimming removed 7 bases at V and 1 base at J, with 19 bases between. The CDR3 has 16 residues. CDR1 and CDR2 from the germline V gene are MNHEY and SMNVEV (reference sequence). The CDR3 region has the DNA TGTGCCAGCACTTCTCTCTCGGAGGGGTTTAACTATGGCTACACCTTC. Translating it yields CASTSLSEGFNYGYTF.

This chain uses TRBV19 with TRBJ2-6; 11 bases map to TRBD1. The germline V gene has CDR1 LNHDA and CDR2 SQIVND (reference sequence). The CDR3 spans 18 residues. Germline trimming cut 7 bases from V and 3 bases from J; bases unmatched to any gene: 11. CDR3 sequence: CASTIAGTGGSGANVLTF. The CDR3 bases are TGTGCCAGTACAATCGCCGGGACAGGGGGTAGTGGGGCCAACGTCCTGACTTTC.

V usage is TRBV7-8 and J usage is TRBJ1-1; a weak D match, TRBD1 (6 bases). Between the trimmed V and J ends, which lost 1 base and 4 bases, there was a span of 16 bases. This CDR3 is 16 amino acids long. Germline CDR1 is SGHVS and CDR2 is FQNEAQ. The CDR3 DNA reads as TGTGCCAGCAGCTTAGGGGCAAAGACAGGTGGCACTGAAGCTTTCTTT. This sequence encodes CASSLGAKTGGTEAFF.

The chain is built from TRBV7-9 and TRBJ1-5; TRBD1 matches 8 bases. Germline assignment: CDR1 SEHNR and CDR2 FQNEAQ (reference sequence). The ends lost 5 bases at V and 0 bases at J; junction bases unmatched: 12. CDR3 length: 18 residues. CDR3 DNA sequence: TGTGCCAGCAGCCTCGGACAGGGCGATGCCCTTAGCAATCAGCCCCAGCATTTT. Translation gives CASSLGQGDALSNQPQHF.

In nucleotides, the CDR3 is TGTGCCAGTAGTATATCAGGGGTCTATCAGCCCCAGCATTTT. Translating it yields CASSISGVYQPQHF. The rearrangement uses TRBV19 and TRBJ1-5; perhaps TRBD1 as D (6 bases). CDR1 and CDR2 (germline): LNHDA, SQIVND (reference sequence). V shed 2 bases and J shed 5 bases, with 10 bases lying between them. CDR3 size: 14 residues.

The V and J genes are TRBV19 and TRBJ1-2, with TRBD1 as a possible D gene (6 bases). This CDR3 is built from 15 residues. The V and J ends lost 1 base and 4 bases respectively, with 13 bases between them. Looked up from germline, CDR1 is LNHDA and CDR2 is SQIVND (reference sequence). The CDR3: CASSIGGGQPYGYTF. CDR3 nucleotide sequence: TGTGCCAGTAGTATAGGAGGCGGACAGCCCTATGGCTACACCTTC.

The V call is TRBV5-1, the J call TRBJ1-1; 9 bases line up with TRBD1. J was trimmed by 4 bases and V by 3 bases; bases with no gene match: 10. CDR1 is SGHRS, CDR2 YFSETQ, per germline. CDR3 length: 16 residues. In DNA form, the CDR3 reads TGCGCCAGCAGCTCTATAACCGGGACAGGGTCCACTGAAGCTTTCTTT. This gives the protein CASSSITGTGSTEAFF.

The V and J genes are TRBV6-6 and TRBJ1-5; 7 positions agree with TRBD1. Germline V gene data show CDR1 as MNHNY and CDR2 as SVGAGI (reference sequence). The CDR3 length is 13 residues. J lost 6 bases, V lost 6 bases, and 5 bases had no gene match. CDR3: CASRGQSGQPQHF. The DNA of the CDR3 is TGTGCCAGCAGGGGACAGTCGGGTCAGCCCCAGCATTTT.

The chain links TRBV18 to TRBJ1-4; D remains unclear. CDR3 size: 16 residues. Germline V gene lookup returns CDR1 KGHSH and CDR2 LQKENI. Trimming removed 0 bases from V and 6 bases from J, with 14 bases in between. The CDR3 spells CASSPPGGLVDEKLFF. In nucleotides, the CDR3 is TGTGCCAGCTCACCACCGGGAGGATTGGTCGATGAAAAACTGTTTTTT.

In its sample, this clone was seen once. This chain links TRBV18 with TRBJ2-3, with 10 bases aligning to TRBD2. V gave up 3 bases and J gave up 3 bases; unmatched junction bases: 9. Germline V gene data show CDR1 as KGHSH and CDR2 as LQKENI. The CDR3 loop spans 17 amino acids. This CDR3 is CASSPKLVAGGTDTQYF. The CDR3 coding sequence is TGTGCCAGCTCACCCAAGCTCGTAGCGGGGGGAACAGATACGCAGTATTTT.

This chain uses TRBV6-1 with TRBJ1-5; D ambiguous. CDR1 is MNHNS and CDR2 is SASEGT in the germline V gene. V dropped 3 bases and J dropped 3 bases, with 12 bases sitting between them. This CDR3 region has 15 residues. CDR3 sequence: CASSEPGSPNQPQHF. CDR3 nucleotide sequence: TGTGCCAGCAGTGAGCCAGGTTCCCCCAATCAGCCCCAGCATTTT.

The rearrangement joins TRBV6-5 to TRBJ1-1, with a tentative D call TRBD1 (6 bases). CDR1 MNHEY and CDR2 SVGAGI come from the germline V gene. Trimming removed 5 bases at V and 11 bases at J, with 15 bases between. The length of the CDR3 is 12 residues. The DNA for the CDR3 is TGTGCCAGCAGTCCATTACCAGGGGCTGCTTTCTTT. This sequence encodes CASSPLPGAAFF.

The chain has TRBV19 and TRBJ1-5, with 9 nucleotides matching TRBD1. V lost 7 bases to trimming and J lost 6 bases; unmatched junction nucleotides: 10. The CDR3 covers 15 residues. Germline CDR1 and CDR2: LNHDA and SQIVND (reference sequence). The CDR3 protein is CASTMGTGGGQPQHF. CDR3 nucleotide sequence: TGTGCCAGTACCATGGGTACAGGGGGCGGTCAGCCCCAGCATTTT.

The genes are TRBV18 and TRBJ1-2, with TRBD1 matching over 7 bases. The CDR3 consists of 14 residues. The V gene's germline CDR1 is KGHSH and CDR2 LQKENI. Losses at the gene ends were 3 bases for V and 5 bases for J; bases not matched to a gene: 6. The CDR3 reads CASSPQQGRYGYTF. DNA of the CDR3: TGTGCCAGCTCACCCCAACAGGGGCGGTATGGCTACACCTTC.

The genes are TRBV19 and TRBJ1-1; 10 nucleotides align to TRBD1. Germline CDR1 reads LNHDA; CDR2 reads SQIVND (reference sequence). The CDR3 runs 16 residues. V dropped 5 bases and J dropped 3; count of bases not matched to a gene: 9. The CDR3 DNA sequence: TGTGCCAGTAGTGCCAGAGCCGGGACAGGGGACACTGAAGCTTTCTTT. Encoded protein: CASSARAGTGDTEAFF.

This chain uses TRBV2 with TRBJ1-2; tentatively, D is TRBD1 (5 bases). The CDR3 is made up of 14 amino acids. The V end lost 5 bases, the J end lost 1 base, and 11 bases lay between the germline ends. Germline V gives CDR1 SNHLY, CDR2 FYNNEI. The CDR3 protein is CASSYGQLNYGYTF. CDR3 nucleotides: TGTGCCAGCAGTTATGGACAACTTAACTATGGCTACACCTTC. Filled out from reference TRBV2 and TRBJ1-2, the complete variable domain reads EPEVTQTPSHQVTQMGQEVILRCVPISNHLYFYWYRQILGQKVEFLVSFYNNEISEKSEIFDDQFSVERPDGSNFTLKIRSTKLEDSAMYFCASSYGQLNYGYTFGSGTRLTVV.

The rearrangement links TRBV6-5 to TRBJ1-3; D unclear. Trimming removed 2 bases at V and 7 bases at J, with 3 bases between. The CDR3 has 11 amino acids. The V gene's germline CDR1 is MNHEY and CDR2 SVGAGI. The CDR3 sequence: CASSYGNTIYF. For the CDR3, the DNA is TGTGCCAGCAGTTACGGCAACACCATATATTTT.

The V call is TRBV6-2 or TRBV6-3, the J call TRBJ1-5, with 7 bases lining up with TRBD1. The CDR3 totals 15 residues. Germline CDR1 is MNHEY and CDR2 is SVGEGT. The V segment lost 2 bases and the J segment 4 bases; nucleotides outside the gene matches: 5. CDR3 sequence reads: CASSYAGTVNQPQHF. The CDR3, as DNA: TGTGCCAGCAGTTACGCGGGGACAGTAAATCAGCCCCAGCATTTT.

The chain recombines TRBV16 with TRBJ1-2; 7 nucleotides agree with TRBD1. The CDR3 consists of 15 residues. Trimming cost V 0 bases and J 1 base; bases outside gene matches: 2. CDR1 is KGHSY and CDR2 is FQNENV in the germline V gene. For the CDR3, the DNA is TGTGCCAGCAGCCAATCATGGGACAGTAACTATGGCTACACCTTC. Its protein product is CASSQSWDSNYGYTF. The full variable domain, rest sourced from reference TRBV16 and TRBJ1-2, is GEEVAQTPKHLVRGEGQKAKLYCAPIKGHSYVFWYQQVLKNEFKFLISFQNENVFDETGMPKERFSAKCLPNSPCSLEIQATKLEDSAVYFCASSQSWDSNYGYTFGSGTRLTVV.

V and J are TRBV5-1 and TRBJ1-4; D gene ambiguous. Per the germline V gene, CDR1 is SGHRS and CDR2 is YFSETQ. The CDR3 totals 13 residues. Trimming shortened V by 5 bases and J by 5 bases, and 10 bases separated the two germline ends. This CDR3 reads CASRRDGNEKLFF. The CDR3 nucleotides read TGCGCCAGCAGGCGGGATGGGAATGAAAAACTGTTTTTT.